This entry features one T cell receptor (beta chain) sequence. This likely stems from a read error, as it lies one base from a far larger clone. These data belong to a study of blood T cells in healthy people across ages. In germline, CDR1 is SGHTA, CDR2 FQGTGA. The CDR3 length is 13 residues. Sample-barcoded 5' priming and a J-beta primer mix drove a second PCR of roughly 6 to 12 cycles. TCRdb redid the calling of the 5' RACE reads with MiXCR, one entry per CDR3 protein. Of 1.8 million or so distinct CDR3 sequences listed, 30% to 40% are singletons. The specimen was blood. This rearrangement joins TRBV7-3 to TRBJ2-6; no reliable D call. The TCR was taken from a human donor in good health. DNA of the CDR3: TGTGCCAGCAGCTTAACTGGGGTCAACGTCCTGACTTTC. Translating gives CASSLTGVNVLTF.